These 18 T cell receptor beta chains came from one sample sequenced in a study of cytomegalovirus exposure and HLA in healthy donors. It was with 60 Vbeta and 13 Jbeta primers that the PCR ran. The method was immunoSEQ multiplex PCR; TCRdb's version includes in-frame clones alone and lacks a portion of them. The profile shows tens of thousands of clones, 64% of them singletons. Material: PBMCs. These receptors all stem from a human donor in good health.

The chain uses TRBV30 and TRBJ2-2; D unclear. Looked up from germline, CDR1 is GTSNPN and CDR2 is SVGIG (reference sequence). The CDR3 consists of 13 residues. V was trimmed by 4 bases and J by 1 base, leaving 7 bases between them. The CDR3 sequence is CAWNPGNTGELFF. The DNA of the CDR3 is TGTGCCTGGAACCCAGGGAACACCGGGGAGCTGTTTTTT. The full variable domain, completed using reference TRBV30 and TRBJ2-2, is SQTIHQWPATLVQPVGSPLSLECTVEGTSNPNLYWYRQAAGRGLQLLFYSVGIGQISSEVPQNLSASRPQDRQFILSSKKLLLSDSGFYLCAWNPGNTGELFFGEGSRLTVL.

The chain recombines TRBV11-3 with TRBJ2-5; 8 bases map to TRBD1. J was trimmed by 3 bases and V by 1 base; bases with no gene match: 7. The germline gives CDR1 SGHNT, CDR2 YENEEA. The CDR3 length is 16 residues. CDR3 sequence: CASSLAGRGRKETQYF. CDR3 nucleotide sequence: TGTGCCAGCAGCTTAGCCGGCAGGGGGCGCAAAGAGACCCAGTACTTC. Combining the CDR3 with reference TRBV11-3 and TRBJ2-5 gives the whole variable domain EAGVVQSPRYKIIEKKQPVAFWCNPISGHNTLYWYLQNLGQGPELLIRYENEEAVDDSQLPKDRFSAERLKGVDSTLKIQPAELGDSAVYLCASSLAGRGRKETQYFGPGTRLLVL.

The chain joins TRBV2 to TRBJ2-2, with 7 bases aligning to TRBD2. V lost 2 bases and J lost 0; bases outside the gene matches: 6. The CDR3 length is 17 residues. Germline V lookup: CDR1 SNHLY, CDR2 FYNNEI. The DNA for the CDR3 is TGTGCCAGCAGTGAACTAGCGGAGATCGCGAACACCGGGGAGCTGTTTTTT. It specifies CASSELAEIANTGELFF.

The gene calls are TRBV5-1 and TRBJ1-2; a weak D match, TRBD1 (5 bases). In germline, CDR1 is SGHRS, CDR2 YFSETQ. V gave up 1 base and J gave up 2 bases, with 18 bases separating them. The CDR3 totals 17 residues. The CDR3 DNA reads TGCGCCAGCAGCTTGAGGGCAGGGCCCATTCCGAACTATGGCTACACCTTC. This translates into CASSLRAGPIPNYGYTF. Using reference TRBV5-1 and TRBJ1-2 for the parts outside the CDR3, the full variable domain is KAGVTQTPRYLIKTRGQQVTLSCSPISGHRSVSWYQQTPGQGLQFLFEYFSETQRNKGNFPGRFSGRQFSNSRSEMNVSTLELGDSALYLCASSLRAGPIPNYGYTFGSGTRLTVV.

The gene calls are TRBV5-6 and TRBJ1-5; D is unresolved. The CDR3 totals 15 residues. Germline values: CDR1 SGHDT, CDR2 YYEEEE. V lost 2 bases and J 6 bases, leaving 15 bases between the germline ends. The CDR3 protein is CASSFSGKGAQPQHF. As DNA, the CDR3 is TGTGCCAGCAGCTTTTCCGGGAAGGGAGCTCAGCCCCAGCATTTT.

This clone has just one count. The chain employs TRBV6-5 and TRBJ2-7, with 12 positions matching TRBD2. Germline V gene sequence: CDR1 MNHEY, CDR2 SVGAGI. V shed 6 bases and J 1 base; nucleotides not matched to a gene: 4. This CDR3 spans 15 amino acids. Here the CDR3 reads CASRPTSGGSYEQYF. DNA for the CDR3: TGTGCCAGCAGGCCTACTAGCGGGGGGTCCTACGAGCAGTACTTC.

This chain connects TRBV18 to TRBJ2-7; no reliable D call. Germline loops: CDR1 KGHSH, CDR2 LQKENI. The CDR3 totals 15 residues. Between the trimmed V and J ends, which lost 2 bases and 6 bases, there was a span of 17 bases. The CDR3 loop reads CASSPRVESGPEQYF. The CDR3 DNA reads as TGTGCCAGCTCACCAAGAGTAGAATCGGGTCCCGAGCAGTACTTC.

This clone has a handful of counts. The V and J genes are TRBV5-6 and TRBJ2-1; TRBD1 matches 11 bases. The CDR3 length is 16 residues. Losses at the gene ends were 4 bases for V and 1 base for J; bases not matched to a gene: 4. Per the germline V gene, CDR1 is SGHDT and CDR2 is YYEEEE. The CDR3 sequence is CASSPGTGGSYNEQFF. CDR3 DNA sequence: TGTGCCAGCAGCCCTGGGACAGGGGGGTCCTACAATGAGCAGTTCTTC.

The chain employs TRBV6-1 and TRBJ1-1; D ambiguous. V was trimmed by 2 bases and J by 0 bases, leaving 7 bases between them. Per the germline V gene, CDR1 is MNHNS and CDR2 is SASEGT. This CDR3 has 14 residues. The CDR3 nucleotides are TGTGCCAGCAGTGAACATCGGGTGAACACTGAAGCTTTCTTT. Its translation: CASSEHRVNTEAFF.

This clone was observed a handful of times. The rearrangement uses TRBV7-6 and TRBJ2-7, with TRBD1 as a possible D gene (6 bases). From germline, CDR1 is SGHVS and CDR2 FNYEAQ. The CDR3 extends over 14 amino acids. The V end lost 6 bases, the J end lost 0 bases, and 12 bases lay between the germline ends. In DNA, the CDR3 is TGTGCCAGCAGTCTGACAGGTTTCTCCTACGAGCAGTACTTC. Its translation is CASSLTGFSYEQYF. The full variable domain, completed using reference TRBV7-6 and TRBJ2-7, is GAGVSQSPRYKVTKRGQDVALRCDPISGHVSLYWYRQALGQGPEFLTYFNYEAQQDKSGLPNDRFSAERPEGSISTLTIQRTEQRDSAMYRCASSLTGFSYEQYFGPGTRLTVT.

This chain's CDR3 is CSVTRGTGTEQYF. In DNA, the CDR3 is TGCAGCGTCACTAGAGGGACAGGGACCGAGCAGTACTTC. The chain is built from TRBV29-1 and TRBJ2-7, with 9 bases fitting TRBD1. The CDR3 contains 13 residues. V was pared by 6 bases and J by 6 bases, with 9 bases of the junction left unmatched. Germline values: CDR1 SQVTM, CDR2 ANQGSEA.

The chain couples TRBV7-6 to TRBJ1-2; D not resolved. CDR3 size: 15 residues. V lost 4 bases, J lost 0 bases, and 12 bases lay in between. Germline values: CDR1 SGHVS, CDR2 FNYEAQ. The CDR3 coding sequence is TGTGCCAGCAGCTCAACCGCGGGAGCTAACTATGGCTACACCTTC. It translates to CASSSTAGANYGYTF.

V is TRBV11-2 and J is TRBJ1-2, with D perhaps TRBD1 (6 bases). The CDR3 consists of 13 residues. The V and J ends lost 5 bases and 3 bases respectively, with 10 bases between them. Germline V gene data show CDR1 as SGHAT and CDR2 as FQNNGV. DNA for the CDR3: TGTGCCAGCAGCCGATACAGGGACTATGGCTACACCTTC. Translation: CASSRYRDYGYTF.

The chain carries TRBV6-5 and TRBJ2-1; D may be TRBD1 (6 bases). Trimming shortened V by 10 bases and J by 3 bases, and 7 bases separated the two germline ends. The CDR3 sequence is 11 residues long. CDR1 is MNHEY, CDR2 SVGAGI, per germline. The CDR3 loop reads CATQGYNEQFF. The CDR3 nucleotides read TGTGCCACACAGGGCTACAATGAGCAGTTCTTC.

For this clone: At one of its ends the junction is not consistent with the germline gene, which may arise from a read error. The chain uses TRBV27 and TRBJ1-2; D is perhaps TRBD1 (6 bases). The germline V gene has CDR1 MNHEY and CDR2 SMNVEV (reference sequence). The CDR3 is made up of 16 amino acids. The CDR3 loop reads CASSSTSRGGGYSYTF. The CDR3, as DNA: TGTGCCAGCAGTTCGACCTCCAGGGGCGGTGGCTATAGCTACACCTTC.

The chain is built from TRBV5-6 and TRBJ1-2; weak D call: TRBD1 (6 bases). The CDR3 length is 14 residues. V dropped 4 bases and J dropped 5 bases, with 15 bases sitting between them. Germline lookup yields CDR1 SGHDT and CDR2 YYEEEE. In nucleotides, the CDR3 is TGTGCCAGCAGCCTCAGACAGGCTTATTATGGCTACACCTTC. Translating it yields CASSLRQAYYGYTF.

Here the CDR3 DNA reads TGTGCCAGCAGCTTATATGCCCCCTCCACAGCAGGCTCTGCGCCCCAGCATTTT. As protein: CASSLYAPSTAGSAPQHF. The chain combines TRBV7-2 with TRBJ1-5; D not certain. The V and J ends lost 2 bases and 9 bases respectively, with 26 bases between them. This CDR3 comprises 18 residues. Per germline, CDR1 SGHTA and CDR2 FQGNSA.

V usage is TRBV7-8 and J usage is TRBJ1-1, with D maybe TRBD1 (5 bases). Germline V gives CDR1 SGHVS, CDR2 FQNEAQ. V was trimmed by 3 bases and J by 5 bases, leaving 13 bases between them. The CDR3 loop spans 14 amino acids. The CDR3 region is CASSLRQPTTEAFF. The CDR3 bases are TGTGCCAGCAGCTTGCGACAGCCAACTACTGAAGCTTTCTTT.